This entry concerns a single TCR beta chain. What it recognizes is unknown. The data derive from a study of vaccination and CD4 T cells after COVID-19. At the level of the study: Control cultures used a CEFX viral epitope pool, an HIV-1 Nef peptide pool, or no peptide.

CDR1 is SNHLY and CDR2 is FYNNEI in the germline V gene. The J segment lost 2 bases and the V segment lost 5 bases, leaving 8 bases of the junction unmatched. The CDR3 contains 15 residues. Treatment specified: roughly nine-day PBMC culture with coronavirus spike peptide pools or control peptides (ViraFEST assay). Positive PCR tests came between March and December 2020, ahead of the US Alpha, Beta and Delta variants. IL-2 (approximately 9 IU/ml) and peptide pools (roughly 10 ug/ml) were added to cultures of around 2 million PBMCs per well. Cultured CD4+ T-cell DNA underwent Oncomine TCR Beta short-read sequencing. From CD4+ T cells that had been cultured, genomic DNA was extracted. MiXCR was run by TCRdb on the PCR reads, yielding one entry per CDR3 protein. Of about 15,000 distinct CDR3 sequences listed, roughly 51% are singletons.

The receptor was derived from a human donor who had recovered from COVID-19. Material for sequencing was CD4+ T cells from blood, cultured in vitro. The chain couples TRBV2 to TRBJ2-7, with 8 bases that match TRBD1. The CDR3 bases are TGTGCCAGCAGTTACGACAGGGGAAGGACCTACGAGCAGTACTTC. This gives the protein CASSYDRGRTYEQYF.